The 29 T cell receptor beta chains in this list originate from one sample, sequenced in a study of metastatic and nonmetastatic thyroid tumors. Until they underwent thyroid surgery, no patient had received any treatment. TCRdb reprocessed the PCR reads via MiXCR. The table has tens of thousands of clones, 15% to 20% seen once. Sequenced material: blood. The receptors shown here come from a female donor with papillary thyroid cancer or a benign thyroid nodule (not recorded which). Some clones in this sample may be carry-over from other donors' samples.

This clone showed up many times. The chain joins TRBV9 to TRBJ2-1; D is uncertain. This CDR3 has 15 amino acids. V shed 3 bases and J shed 2 bases, with 12 bases lying between them. Germline loops: CDR1 SGDLS, CDR2 YYNGEE. The CDR3 protein is CASSGPPGAYNEQFF. DNA for the CDR3: TGTGCCAGCAGCGGCCCCCCGGGCGCCTACAATGAGCAGTTCTTC. Filled out from reference TRBV9 and TRBJ2-1, the complete variable domain reads DSGVTQTPKHLITATGQRVTLRCSPRSGDLSVYWYQQSLDQGLQFLIQYYNGEERAKGNILERFSAQQFPDLHSELNLSSLELGDSALYFCASSGPPGAYNEQFFGPGTRLTVL.

This clone was recorded many times. This chain uses TRBV20-1 with TRBJ1-5, with TRBD1 as a possible D gene (6 bases). CDR3 length equals 17 residues. V shed 2 bases and J shed 0 bases, with 17 bases lying between them. Germline values: CDR1 DFQATT, CDR2 SNEGSKA (reference sequence). This CDR3 reads CSARPPDRFYSNQPQHF. The CDR3 DNA is TGCAGTGCTAGACCCCCAGACAGGTTCTATAGCAATCAGCCCCAGCATTTT.

In its sample, this clone was seen many times. V usage is TRBV5-5 and J usage is TRBJ1-1; tentatively, D is TRBD1 (6 bases). Germline V gene data show CDR1 as SGHKS and CDR2 as YYEKEE (reference sequence). The CDR3 has 15 amino acids. Between the trimmed V and J ends, which lost 3 bases and 1 base, there was a span of 13 bases. The CDR3 loop reads CASSSTGQPNTEAFF. CDR3 nucleotide sequence: TGTGCCAGCAGCTCCACGGGACAACCGAACACTGAAGCTTTCTTT.

This clone was observed a single time. CDR3 region: CASRRDGTGTNGNQPQHF. CDR3 DNA sequence: TGTGCCAGTAGGAGAGATGGGACAGGGACTAACGGCAATCAGCCCCAGCATTTT. The chain recombines TRBV19 with TRBJ1-5; 9 nucleotides match TRBD1. The CDR3 has 18 residues. From germline, CDR1 is LNHDA and CDR2 SQIVND (reference sequence). V lost 6 bases to trimming and J lost 2 bases; unmatched junction nucleotides: 14.

The chain is built from TRBV19 and TRBJ2-7, with 7 bases that match TRBD2. The trim removed 5 bases at V and 5 bases at J, leaving 9 bases unmatched. Germline V CDR1 and CDR2: LNHDA, SQIVND (reference sequence). The CDR3 contains 14 residues. The CDR3: CASSPRRLADEQYF. Here the CDR3 DNA reads TGTGCCAGTAGTCCTCGGAGACTAGCCGACGAGCAGTACTTC.

This clone was counted a few times. This rearrangement joins TRBV3-1 to TRBJ2-2; D is ambiguous. Germline CDR1 LGHDT, CDR2 YNNKEL (reference sequence). CDR3 length equals 15 residues. Trimming took off 1 base at V and 3 bases at J, with 9 bases between the two ends. The DNA of the CDR3 is TGTGCCAGCAGCCAAGGAGACACATACACCGGGGAGCTGTTTTTT. Protein: CASSQGDTYTGELFF. Based on the CDR3 plus reference TRBV3-1 and TRBJ2-2, the full variable domain is DTAVSQTPKYLVTQMGNDKSIKCEQNLGHDTMYWYKQDSKKFLKIMFSYNNKELIINETVPNRFSPKSPDKAHLNLHINSLELGDSAVYFCASSQGDTYTGELFFGEGSRLTVL.

This chain links TRBV11-2 with TRBJ2-7; D possibly corresponds to TRBD1 (5 bases). There are 16 residues in the CDR3. CDR1 is SGHAT and CDR2 is FQNNGV in the germline V gene. Trimming took off 0 bases at V and 2 bases at J, with 14 bases between the two ends. The CDR3 DNA reads TGTGCCAGCAGCTTAGAACCGGGCAGGGCGACCTACGAGCAGTACTTC. Protein: CASSLEPGRATYEQYF.

This clone was detected many times. This rearrangement joins TRBV18 to TRBJ1-3, with 7 bases lining up with TRBD1. The germline CDR1 and CDR2 sequences are KGHSH and LQKENI. After removal of 3 bases from V and 2 bases from J, the junction contained 10 bases not matched to a gene. The CDR3 totals 17 residues. CDR3: CASSPKKQGKTGNTIYF. The CDR3, as DNA: TGTGCCAGCTCACCTAAAAAACAGGGGAAGACTGGAAACACCATATATTTT.

This sequence joins TRBV7-6 and TRBJ2-7, with TRBD2 matching 8 bases. The CDR3 has 16 residues. CDR1 and CDR2 (germline): SGHVS, FNYEAQ. Trimming removed 1 base from V and 5 bases from J; junction bases left unmatched: 10. CDR3: CASSLERGRLIDEQYF. CDR3 DNA: TGTGCCAGCAGCTTAGAACGCGGGAGGCTGATAGACGAGCAGTACTTC.

V and J are TRBV5-4 and TRBJ1-1; D is ambiguous. Trimming removed 0 bases at V and 1 base at J, with 13 bases between. In germline, CDR1 is SGHNT, CDR2 YYREEE (reference sequence). This CDR3 has 16 amino acids. As DNA, the CDR3 is TGTGCCAGCAGCTTGGTAGGGCAGCCACCGAACACTGAAGCTTTCTTT. Encoded protein: CASSLVGQPPNTEAFF.

The CDR3 DNA reads as TGCAGTGCTAGGGCTAGCGGGAGTCGAAATGAGCAGTTCTTC. Amino acid sequence: CSARASGSRNEQFF. The chain links TRBV20-1 to TRBJ2-1, with 10 bases identical to TRBD2. After removal of 3 bases from V and 7 bases from J, the junction contained 6 bases not matched to a gene. There are 14 residues in the CDR3. Per the germline V gene, CDR1 is DFQATT and CDR2 is SNEGSKA (reference sequence).

This clone was detected ten times or more. A much bigger clone sits one base away, suggesting this may be a read error. The chain combines TRBV19 with TRBJ1-6; D is uncertain. The CDR3 is made up of 15 amino acids. V shed 8 bases and J shed 10 bases, with 21 bases lying between them. The germline V gene has CDR1 LNHDA and CDR2 SQIVND (reference sequence). DNA of the CDR3: TGTGCCAGTGCCAACGAGGGTGCGGGTGGATCACCCCTCCACTTT. Its translation: CASANEGAGGSPLHF.

This clone turned up a few times. Other DNA sequences within the sample encode an identical CDR3. The chain uses TRBV12-3 or TRBV12-4 and TRBJ2-7, with a weak D call TRBD1 (6 bases). Deletions cut 4 bases from V and 6 bases from J, with 7 bases between. The CDR3 totals 11 residues. The CDR3 is CASSSRGEQYF. Written as DNA, the CDR3 is TGTGCCAGCAGTTCCAGGGGCGAGCAGTACTTC.

V is TRBV20-1 and J is TRBJ2-5; no clear D gene. V lost 1 base to trimming and J lost 4 bases, with 1 base between them. This CDR3 spans 10 amino acids. The germline V gene encodes CDR1 DFQATT and CDR2 SNEGSKA (reference sequence). Here the CDR3 reads CSARVETQYF. CDR3 sequence (DNA): TGCAGTGCTAGAGTAGAGACCCAGTACTTC.

About this clone: An end of the junction does not agree with germline; a read error may underlie this. V usage is TRBV5-1 and J usage is TRBJ1-1; tentative D call: TRBD1 (5 bases). This CDR3 spans 15 amino acids. Germline CDR1 and CDR2: SGHRS and YFSETQ. CDR3 residues: CAGSFARGLSTEAFF. CDR3 sequence (DNA): TGCGCCGGCAGCTTTGCCCGGGGGTTGAGTACCGAAGCTTTCTTT.

In its sample, this clone was seen many times. The chain links TRBV11-2 to TRBJ2-1, with D possibly matching TRBD2 (7 bases). Deletions cut 2 bases from V and 5 bases from J, with 10 bases between. Germline CDR1 and CDR2: SGHAT and FQNNGV. CDR3 length: 14 residues. This CDR3 is CASSLRGAHNEQFF. In nucleotides, the CDR3 is TGTGCCAGCAGCTTACGGGGGGCCCACAATGAGCAGTTCTTC.

This clone showed up many times. The chain couples TRBV24-1 to TRBJ2-1; possibly TRBD2 for D (6 bases). The germline CDR1 and CDR2 sequences are KGHDR and SFDVKD. Trimming removed 9 bases from V and 8 bases from J, with 13 bases in between. The CDR3 has 12 amino acids. CDR3 DNA: TGTGCCACCTCTCCGGGAGTCGATGAGCAGTTCTTC. The encoded protein is CATSPGVDEQFF.

This clone was observed many times. The chain has TRBV6-4 and TRBJ2-5, with TRBD2 identical over 12 bases. Trimming took 4 bases from V and 1 from J; bases not matched to a gene: 4. There are 16 residues in the CDR3. Germline lookup yields CDR1 MRHNA and CDR2 SNTAGT. CDR3 sequence reads: CASSALAGGGQETQYF. The CDR3 region has the DNA TGTGCCAGCAGTGCACTAGCGGGAGGTGGCCAAGAGACCCAGTACTTC.

A few counts support this clone. The rearrangement links TRBV4-1 to TRBJ1-5; TRBD1 aligns across 7 bases. In germline, CDR1 is MGHRA, CDR2 YSYEKL. V shed 0 bases, J shed 9 bases, and the junction held 14 bases outside the gene matches. The CDR3 loop spans 17 amino acids. This CDR3 reads CASSQEGSYRPGGPQHF. The CDR3 DNA reads TGCGCCAGCAGCCAAGAGGGATCATATCGCCCAGGGGGGCCCCAGCATTTT.

The table lists this clone with many counts. This sequence joins TRBV5-1 and TRBJ2-7; perhaps D is TRBD1 or TRBD2 (5 bases each). Trimming took off 2 bases at V and 3 bases at J, with 12 bases between the two ends. In germline, CDR1 is SGHRS, CDR2 YFSETQ. The CDR3 length is 14 residues. CDR3 protein: CASSFPGRGYEQYF. The CDR3 DNA reads as TGCGCCAGCAGCTTCCCGGGACGGGGCTACGAGCAGTACTTC. The complete variable domain, with remaining parts taken from reference TRBV5-1 and TRBJ2-7, reads KAGVTQTPRYLIKTRGQQVTLSCSPISGHRSVSWYQQTPGQGLQFLFEYFSETQRNKGNFPGRFSGRQFSNSRSEMNVSTLELGDSALYLCASSFPGRGYEQYFGPGTRLTVT.

Many counts were recorded for this clone. The chain joins TRBV7-9 to TRBJ2-5, with a tentative D call TRBD1 (6 bases). Germline-derived CDR1 and CDR2 are SEHNR and FQNEAQ (reference sequence). The CDR3 length is 14 residues. The ends were cut back, 5 bases at V and 7 bases at J, with 17 bases in the middle. The CDR3 coding sequence is TGTGCCAGCAGCCATTATCATTTGGGGGCGACCCAGTACTTC. As protein: CASSHYHLGATQYF.

The sample holds many counts of this clone. The same CDR3 can be traced to other DNA sequences in this sample. The CDR3 DNA sequence: TGTGCCAGCTCGTCCAACACAGGCGACTATGGCTACACCTTC. It is translated as CASSSNTGDYGYTF. J is TRBJ1-2 and V is TRBV18; tentative D call: TRBD1 (5 bases). Per germline, CDR1 KGHSH and CDR2 LQKENI. The CDR3 runs to 14 residues. V was trimmed by 6 bases and J by 3 bases, leaving 14 bases between them.

This clone was recorded many times. A much larger clone lies one base from this, so it may be a read error. The sample has other DNA sequences that encode this CDR3 too. The chain carries TRBV12-3 or TRBV12-4 and TRBJ2-3, with D tentatively TRBD1 (5 bases). The V end lost 6 bases, the J end lost 4 bases, and 11 bases lay between the germline ends. The CDR3 extends over 13 amino acids. CDR3 protein: CASSFTGPDTQYF. The CDR3 DNA reads as TGTGCCAGCAGCTTTACAGGCCCAGATACGCAGTATTTT.

The V gene is TRBV2, the J gene TRBJ1-5; 7 bases are a match to TRBD1. Germline V gives CDR1 SNHLY, CDR2 FYNNEI. J lost 3 bases, V lost 7 bases, and 12 bases had no gene match. CDR3 size: 16 residues. In nucleotides, the CDR3 is TGTGCCAGCAACAGACAGGGAGGGATAAACAATCAGCCCCAGCATTTT. It codes for CASNRQGGINNQPQHF.

On this clone: The junction differs from germline at one of its ends, possibly a read error. The chain joins TRBV6-6 to TRBJ2-3; TRBD2 matches 8 bases. Germline V gene data show CDR1 as MNHNY and CDR2 as SVGAGI (reference sequence). CDR3 size: 16 residues. CDR3 sequence reads: CASSLLAVSSIDTQYF. The CDR3 DNA follows: TGTGCCAGCAGTTTACTAGCGGTTTCTAGCATAGATACGCAGTATTTT.

This clone was recorded many times. The chain is built from TRBV12-3 or TRBV12-4 and TRBJ1-5; D might be TRBD1 (6 bases). Trimming took 6 bases from V and 5 from J, leaving 8 bases between them. This CDR3 is built from 12 residues. The CDR3 nucleotides read TGTGCCAGCAGCAGGGGCGATCAGCCCCAGCATTTT. It yields the protein CASSRGDQPQHF.

J is TRBJ2-7 and V is TRBV11-1; D not certain. V lost 5 bases, J lost 3 bases, and 20 bases lay in between. This CDR3 has 16 amino acids. CDR1 SGHAT and CDR2 FQDESV come from the germline V gene (reference sequence). CDR3 in amino acids: CASSPSLGVGFYEQYF. The CDR3 DNA reads TGTGCCAGCAGCCCGTCCCTCGGCGTGGGGTTCTACGAGCAGTACTTC.

The chain combines TRBV9 with TRBJ1-1; no firm D call. Germline V gene sequence: CDR1 SGDLS, CDR2 YYNGEE. CDR3 length equals 11 residues. V gave up 3 bases and J gave up 7 bases, with 7 bases separating them. Written as DNA, the CDR3 is TGTGCCAGCAGCGCTCTCGATGAAGCTTTCTTT. This sequence encodes CASSALDEAFF.

The chain joins TRBV11-2 to TRBJ1-3; D might be TRBD1 (6 bases). CDR1 and CDR2 from the germline V gene are SGHAT and FQNNGV. The CDR3 spans 14 residues. The V gene lost 0 bases and the J gene lost 3 bases, with 6 bases spanning the gap. Here the CDR3 reads CASSLDRGGNTIYF. CDR3 DNA: TGTGCCAGCAGCTTAGACAGGGGTGGAAACACCATATATTTT.